This is a list of T cell receptor beta chains from one sample in a study of post-analysis software for immune sequencing data. TCRdb re-derived calls from the PCR reads in MiXCR, one entry per CDR3 protein. The sample shows approximately 730,000 distinct CDR3 sequences, 46% of them seen only once. The sample consisted of blood. These receptors all come from a girl aged 10 to 17 with multiple sclerosis. The CDR3 runs from the conserved cysteine through the conserved F or W. The D gene is left open where the match is weak. A row's size may be missing; if present it is once, few, many or a size class.

V gene	clone size	J gene	D gene	CDR3 DNA	CDR3 protein
TRBV7-9	NA	TRBJ2-5	NA	TGTGCCAGCAGCTTAGCGGTGGGACCACAAGAGACCCAGTACTTC	CASSLAVGPQETQYF
TRBV7-8	NA	TRBJ2-4	NA	TGTGCCAGCAGCGCCTACAAAAAGGAGGGCAAAAACATTCAGTACTTC	CASSAYKKEGKNIQYF
TRBV29-1	once	TRBJ2-7	NA	TGCAGCGTTGGGTGGCAGAACAATGAGCAGTACTTC	CSVGWQNNEQYF
TRBV27	NA	TRBJ2-7	NA	TGTGCCAGCAGTTCGGCCCCGAGGGGTTCCTACGAGCAGTACTTC	CASSSAPRGSYEQYF
TRBV9	NA	TRBJ2-1	TRBD1	TGTGCCAGCAGCGTACAGGGGGCGGATGAGCAGTTCTTC	CASSVQGADEQFF
TRBV28	NA	TRBJ2-1	NA	TGTGCCAGCCAAGGGGGAGATAACTACAATGAGCAGTTCTTC	CASQGGDNYNEQFF
TRBV20-1	NA	TRBJ2-7	TRBD2	TGCAGTGCCCCCCTGGCTAGCGGGAGAAATGAGCAGTACTTC	CSAPLASGRNEQYF
TRBV6-2/TRBV6-3	few	TRBJ2-4	NA	TGTGCCAGCAGTTACTCTTGGCCGGAAAACATTCAGTACTTC	CASSYSWPENIQYF
TRBV30	NA	TRBJ1-2	NA	TGTGCTTACCACGGGACAAGCTATGGCTACACCTTC	CAYHGTSYGYTF
TRBV7-2	NA	TRBJ1-1	NA	TGTGCCAGCAGCTCTCGGCGGACACACACTGAAGCTTTCTTT	CASSSRRTHTEAFF
TRBV6-6	few	TRBJ1-2	NA	TGTGCCAGCAGTCCCGAGGGGGATAACTATGGCTACACCTTC	CASSPEGDNYGYTF
TRBV19	few	TRBJ1-5	TRBD1	TGTGCCAGTAGCCGAGGGACAGGGTCTATTTGGGATAGCAATCAGCCCCAGCATTTT	CASSRGTGSIWDSNQPQHF
TRBV5-1	NA	TRBJ2-1	NA	TGCGCCAGCAGCGTCACAGGGTTCGAGCAGTTCTTC	CASSVTGFEQFF
TRBV2	NA	TRBJ2-1	NA	TGTGCCAGCAGGTACCGGGATTCCCCATACAATGAGCAGTTCTTC	CASRYRDSPYNEQFF
TRBV7-2	NA	TRBJ1-1	NA	TGTGCCAGCAGCTTAGTTCTCGGAATGAACACTGAAGCTTTCTTT	CASSLVLGMNTEAFF